Listed below are T cell receptor beta chains from one sample, sequenced in a study of beta chain features in type 1 diabetes. Produced via immunoSEQ multiplex PCR; TCRdb's table is partial and in-frame only. The table includes about 270,000 clones, approximately 15% detected once. The sequenced material came from naive CD4+ T cells from blood. The receptors were sampled from a man aged 25-45 years with type 1 diabetes. Both conserved end residues are part of each CDR3. D genes are given only for firm matches.

V gene	J gene	D gene	CDR3 protein
TRBV10-3	TRBJ2-1	TRBD2	CAIKRESYNEQFF
TRBV7-9	TRBJ2-3	TRBD1	CASGQDTDTQYF
TRBV29-1	TRBJ1-1	NA	CSACGIVGAMNTEAFF
TRBV28	NA	NA	CASSSNYEQYF
TRBV7-2	TRBJ2-3	TRBD2	CASSFSGGRENTQYF
TRBV6-5	TRBJ2-3	NA	CASSYSYSTDTQYF
TRBV5-1	TRBJ2-3	TRBD2	CASSFGSGASTDTQYF
TRBV6-1	TRBJ2-1	NA	CASSEARGNEQFF
TRBV18	TRBJ2-5	TRBD1	CASSPTGKETQYF
TRBV28	TRBJ1-5	TRBD1	CASRQGWQPQHF
TRBV7-2	TRBJ2-3	NA	CASSLVYERADTQYF
TRBV20-1	TRBJ2-5	NA	CSARAGETQYF
TRBV6-5	TRBJ1-4	NA	CASRLQATNEKLFF
TRBV5-1	TRBJ2-5	TRBD2	CASSLAGGSRETQYF
TRBV5-1	TRBJ2-1	TRBD1	CASSLNRGSLRAYNEQFF
TRBV29-1	TRBJ1-2	TRBD1	CSVGTGEYYGYTF
TRBV23-1	TRBJ1-1	NA	CASSQSAGNPETFF
TRBV7-9	TRBJ2-2	NA	CASSPDRNTGELFF
TRBV13	TRBJ2-1	TRBD2	CASSLWTSGGSYNEQFF
TRBV6-5	TRBJ2-3	NA	CASSYIGSGEQYF
TRBV15	TRBJ2-2	NA	CATSKRTVNTGELFF
TRBV15	TRBJ2-2	TRBD2	CATSSWKGGRSGELFF
TRBV18	TRBJ1-1	NA	CASSPRGQNTEAFF
TRBV19	TRBJ2-7	NA	CASSIDGNYEQYF
TRBV7-2	TRBJ2-3	NA	CASSLRGGEDTQYF
TRBV27	TRBJ1-2	TRBD1	CASTQTGGYGYTF
TRBV27	TRBJ2-1	NA	CASSSASGTYNEQFF
TRBV28	TRBJ1-1	TRBD1	CASSIGTGKTEAFF
TRBV5-1	TRBJ2-1	NA	CASTQTSMGNEQFF
TRBV30	TRBJ1-2	TRBD1	CAWSLVGTEGYTF
TRBV9	TRBJ1-5	NA	CASSSSDSSNQPQHF
TRBV5-1	TRBJ2-1	NA	CASSFDSSYNEQFF
TRBV6-1	TRBJ1-2	NA	CASSEGWLYYGYTF
TRBV7-9	TRBJ2-4	NA	CASSLSDLVAKNIQYF
TRBV6-5	TRBJ2-2	TRBD2	CASSYGPGGNTGELFF
TRBV19	TRBJ1-1	NA	CASTRGRHMNTEAFF
TRBV27	TRBJ2-1	TRBD2	CASSSHPSSGKDNEQFF
TRBV7-3	TRBJ2-3	NA	CASSLGSTGSTDTQYF
TRBV2	TRBJ2-5	TRBD2	CASSGPGGLETQYF
TRBV29-1	TRBJ2-1	NA	CSVENPGGHEQFF
TRBV30	TRBJ2-3	NA	CACFSKEGSTDTQYF
TRBV2	TRBJ1-5	NA	CASSERTENQPQHF
TRBV28	TRBJ2-2	NA	CASSFSSSFNTGELFF
TRBV28	TRBJ2-7	NA	CASSPPVSSDTNYEQYF
TRBV11-2	TRBJ2-1	TRBD2	CASSPRGGNVEQFF
TRBV11-2	TRBJ2-7	NA	CASSLIYEQYF
TRBV28	TRBJ2-3	TRBD2	CASREGGRSDTQYF